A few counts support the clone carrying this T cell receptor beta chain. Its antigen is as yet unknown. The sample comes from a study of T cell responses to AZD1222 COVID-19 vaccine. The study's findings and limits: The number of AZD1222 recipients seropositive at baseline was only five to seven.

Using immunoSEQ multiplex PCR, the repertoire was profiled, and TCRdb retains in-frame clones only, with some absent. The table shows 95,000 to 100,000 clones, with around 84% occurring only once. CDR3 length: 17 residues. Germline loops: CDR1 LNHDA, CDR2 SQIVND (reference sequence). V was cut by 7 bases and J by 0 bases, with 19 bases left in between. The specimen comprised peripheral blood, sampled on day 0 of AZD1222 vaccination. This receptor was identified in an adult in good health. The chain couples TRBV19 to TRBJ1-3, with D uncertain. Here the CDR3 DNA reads TGTGCCAGTATAAATCCAGGCCAGCCCGGCTCTGGAAACACCATATATTTT. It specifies CASINPGQPGSGNTIYF.